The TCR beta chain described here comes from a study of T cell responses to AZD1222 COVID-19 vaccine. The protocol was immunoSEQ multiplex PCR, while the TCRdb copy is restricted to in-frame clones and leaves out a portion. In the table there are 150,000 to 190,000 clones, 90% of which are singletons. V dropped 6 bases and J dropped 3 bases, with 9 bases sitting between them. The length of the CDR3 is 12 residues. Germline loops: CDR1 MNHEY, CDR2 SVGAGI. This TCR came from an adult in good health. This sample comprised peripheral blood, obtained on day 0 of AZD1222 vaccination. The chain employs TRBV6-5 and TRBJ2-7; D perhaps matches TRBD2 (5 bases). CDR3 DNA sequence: TGTGCCAGCAGCCAAACTAGCTACGAGCAGTACTTC. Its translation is CASSQTSYEQYF.